These T cell receptor beta chains were read from a single sample in a study of T cell repertoires in cytomegalovirus infection. No cognate antigen is known for these TCRs. TCRdb independently ran MiXCR on the reads; one entry per CDR3 protein. The data hold nearly 700,000 distinct CDR3 sequences, with roughly 33% observed a single time. The sequencing used cultured PBMCs, collected from culture after CMV antigen stimulation. These receptors originate from a human donor in good health (CMV status not recorded). Some clones in this sample may be carry-over from other donors' samples. Both conserved end residues are trimmed from each CDR3. The order of the fields is D gene, V gene, clone size, CDR3 protein. A D gene is named only where the DNA matches it firmly. Only part of the rows carry a size: once, few, many, or a class if the clone is expanded.

. TRBV4-3 . ASSQVGGGLPQETQY
TRBD2 TRBV7-2 . ASSSGPSGYY
. TRBV20-1 few SAIRNSNQPQH
TRBD1 TRBV11-3 few ASSTYELSAWDRVYTGELF
TRBD2 TRBV12-3/TRBV12-4 few ASSSGRDEQY
. TRBV12-3/TRBV12-4 . ASSFLRDNEQF
TRBD1 TRBV27 few ASSPGTGGVEQY
. TRBV6-1 . ASSNAGTGEQF
. TRBV7-2 . ASTTWGAQETQY
TRBD2 TRBV7-2 . ASSYIAGVSYEQY
TRBD1 TRBV5-6 few ASSLSGGGQPQH
. TRBV6-1 . ASSEEGLLIGAF
. TRBV12-5 . ASGFYNEQF
. TRBV12-3/TRBV12-4 few ASSLASRMGSEAF
. TRBV4-1 once ASSQVTGREINEQF
. TRBV27 . ASGGRGRQPQH
TRBD1 TRBV20-1 . SAAPGTGNYGYT
. TRBV5-5 . ASARFGGSNQPQH
. TRBV7-2 few ASSLVVTNTGELF
. TRBV6-1 . ATVSADTQY
. TRBV7-2 many ASSLPRASDYGYT
TRBD2 TRBV29-1 . SVETSGSADTQY
. TRBV7-2 many ASSLVRGSTDTQY
. TRBV5-4 . ASRGVSTDTQY
. TRBV6-5 . ASSYDFNYGYT
TRBD1 TRBV3-1 . ASSQGTGGDAF
. TRBV28 few ASRTSGNTIY
. TRBV6-5 many ASSYSDEQY
TRBD2 TRBV6-2/TRBV6-3 . ASSYSRLAGDPYEQY
TRBD2 TRBV7-2 few ASSPHTRGDHGTQY
. TRBV12-3/TRBV12-4 . ASSLGTPVSH
. TRBV7-8 few ASSRGASPNDIQY
. TRBV29-1 few SVASSKSFYGYT
. TRBV7-2 . ASSFRWQGAEAS
TRBD2 TRBV29-1 . SVERASGNLGELF
. TRBV7-2 many ASSFRGAGTEAF
TRBD1 TRBV6-1 . ASSRDRHQETQY
. TRBV6-5 . ASSYPGTRNEQF
. TRBV7-2 . ASSLVAGVDSQPQH
. TRBV6-1 few ASSSNRVRLF
. TRBV10-3 few AILRVGGNYNEQF
. TRBV27 few ASSETGTPSYGYT
. TRBV7-2 . ASSFGAAGYNEQF
TRBD1 TRBV18 . ASSPDRAYFEAF
. TRBV12-5 . ASGFQGAGAQY
. TRBV28 . ASSFWAEQF
. TRBV7-6 . ASSPTLGPQH
TRBD2 TRBV29-1 . SVVGGSSEEQY
TRBD2 TRBV7-2 . ASRPRRAGEETQY
. TRBV7-2 many ASSPGPGGTQY
. TRBV20-1 . SAASSQETQY
. TRBV7-2 . ASSLQVISYNEQF